Described below is a single T cell receptor (beta chain) sequence and its context. The record originates from a study of T cells in Graves' hyperthyroidism and ophthalmopathy. The CDR3 loop spans 14 amino acids. V trimming: 5 bases; J trimming: 9 bases; junction bases outside the gene matches: 8. Germline V gene data show CDR1 as SNHLY and CDR2 as FYNNEI. Amplification of TCR beta CDR3 regions used RNA as the template. Initially, a first-round RT-PCR of the TCR CDR3 employed the HTBI primer set. TCRdb re-derived calls from the multiplex PCR reads in MiXCR, one entry per CDR3 protein. The table shows about 660,000 distinct CDR3 sequences, with 45% occurring only once.

Input material: peripheral blood or thyroid tissue (not recorded which). This clonotype was sampled from an adult man with Graves' disease, either hyperthyroidism or ophthalmopathy (not recorded which). V usage is TRBV2 and J usage is TRBJ1-5; TRBD1 matches 9 bases. CDR3 amino acids: CASSPGTGLGPQHF. CDR3 nucleotide sequence: TGTGCCAGCAGTCCGGGGACAGGGTTAGGGCCCCAGCATTTT.